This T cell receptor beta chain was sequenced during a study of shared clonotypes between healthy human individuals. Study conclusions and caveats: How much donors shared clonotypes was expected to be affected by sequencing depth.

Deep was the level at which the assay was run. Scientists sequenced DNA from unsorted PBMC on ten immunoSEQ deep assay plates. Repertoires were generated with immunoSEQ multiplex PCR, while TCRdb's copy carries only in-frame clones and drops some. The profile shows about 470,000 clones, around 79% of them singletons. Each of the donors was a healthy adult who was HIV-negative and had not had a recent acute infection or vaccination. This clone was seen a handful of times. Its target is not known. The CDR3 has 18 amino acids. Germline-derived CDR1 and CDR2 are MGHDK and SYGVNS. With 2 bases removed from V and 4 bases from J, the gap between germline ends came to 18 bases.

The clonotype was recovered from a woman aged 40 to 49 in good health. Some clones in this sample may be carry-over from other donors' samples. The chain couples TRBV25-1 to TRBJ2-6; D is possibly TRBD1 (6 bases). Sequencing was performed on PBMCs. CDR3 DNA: TGTGCCAGCAGTGAACCCCAGGGGAGAGGGAACGGGGCCAACGTCCTGACTTTC. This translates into CASSEPQGRGNGANVLTF. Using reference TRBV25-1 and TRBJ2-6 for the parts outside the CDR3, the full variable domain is EADIYQTPRYLVIGTGKKITLECSQTMGHDKMYWYQQDPGMELHLIHYSYGVNSTEKGDLSSESTVSRIRTEHFPLTLESARPSHTSQYLCASSEPQGRGNGANVLTFGAGSRLTVL.